What follows describes a single T cell receptor (beta chain). Authors' analysis steps: The authors estimated nucleated cell counts from reference gene primer amplification. Sequencing used immunoSEQ multiplex PCR; TCRdb keeps in-frame clones, though not all of them. Clonal size and the V and J genes are those of that table, whereas D and trimming came from the DNA. The sample has some 200,000 clones; 80% to 85% are singletons. V lost 4 bases and J lost 6; bases outside the gene matches: 17. The CDR3 consists of 19 residues. The germline gives CDR1 SGDLS, CDR2 YYNGEE. The data were obtained in a study of blood T cell repertoires in COVID-19. Whole-study context: Acute and convalescent COVID-19 samples came from the United States, Italy and Spain. PBMCs, B-cell-depleted T cells, or T cells provided the cDNA or gDNA that made up the material.

The receptor comes from a woman aged 60-75 years with acute or convalescent COVID-19. Sequenced: peripheral blood. This chain links TRBV9 with TRBJ2-3, with TRBD2 matching 13 bases. The DNA of the CDR3 is TGTGCCAGCAGCCCCAATCCGGGCGGACTAGCGGGGGAATCCGATACGCAGTATTTT. Translation gives CASSPNPGGLAGESDTQYF.